The entry that follows covers one T cell receptor (beta chain) sequence. No antigen is known for it. The data stem from a study of cytomegalovirus exposure and HLA in healthy donors. Study-level findings and limits: The study dropped some indistinguishable V segments, TRBV6-2 and TRBV6-3 among them. A missense DCLRE1C variant was associated with V- and J-gene trimming of TCR beta chains in a later analysis, and an independent cohort replicated the association. Cytomegalovirus-associated TCR beta chains were listed, numbering 150 to 200.

In the PCR, 60 Vbeta and 13 Jbeta primers were used. The protocol was immunoSEQ multiplex PCR, while the TCRdb copy is restricted to in-frame clones and leaves out a portion. The table lists roughly 120,000 clones, around 73% of them singletons, with around 5% in the top ten. The V end lost 6 bases, the J end lost 4 bases, and 15 bases lay between the germline ends. In germline, CDR1 is MRHNA, CDR2 SNTAGT. The CDR3 is 14 residues long. The sequencing input was PBMCs. This TCR was recovered from a man aged 55 to 70 in good health and CMV-seropositive. The V call is TRBV6-4, the J call TRBJ1-1, with D unresolved. CDR3 amino acids: CASRVDGESTEAFF. Here the CDR3 DNA reads TGTGCCAGCAGGGTGGATGGGGAGAGCACTGAAGCTTTCTTT.